The 17 T cell receptor beta chains given below trace back to one sample, sequenced in a study of radiation and T cells in renal cell carcinoma. TCRdb's table, derived via immunoSEQ multiplex PCR, lists solely in-frame clones and lacks some. The repertoire holds some 120,000 clones, 70% to 90% seen once, with about 5.6% in the top ten. Time point given: blood 2 weeks post-SBRT. Treatment indicated: 15 Gy SBRT to primary tumor, nephrectomy 4 weeks later. The sequences come from blood, collected from a patient whose treatment included radiotherapy and nephrectomy. These receptor sequences come from a woman aged 70-85 years with renal cell carcinoma.

The V call is TRBV18, the J call TRBJ2-7, with 8 bases that match TRBD1. V was pared by 9 bases and J by 4 bases, with 11 bases of the junction left unmatched. This CDR3 has 14 residues. Germline CDR1 reads KGHSH; CDR2 reads LQKENI. The CDR3, as DNA: TGTGCCAGTTCAACAGGGGGAAGTTTGTACGAGCAGTACTTC. As protein: CASSTGGSLYEQYF.

The CDR3 reads CASSLETTGAGNTIYF. In DNA form, the CDR3 reads TGCGCCAGCAGCTTGGAGACGACAGGGGCCGGAAACACCATATATTTT. This chain uses TRBV5-1 with TRBJ1-3; 8 bases align to TRBD1. This CDR3 region has 16 residues. J lost 4 bases, V lost 0 bases, and 6 bases had no gene match. The germline V gene encodes CDR1 SGHRS and CDR2 YFSETQ. Full variable domain (outside the CDR3, taken from reference TRBV5-1 and TRBJ1-3): KAGVTQTPRYLIKTRGQQVTLSCSPISGHRSVSWYQQTPGQGLQFLFEYFSETQRNKGNFPGRFSGRQFSNSRSEMNVSTLELGDSALYLCASSLETTGAGNTIYFGEGSWLTVV.

This clone was observed a handful of times. This sequence joins TRBV5-1 and TRBJ1-2; TRBD1 matches at 8 bases. The CDR3 sequence is 15 residues long. Germline V lookup: CDR1 SGHRS, CDR2 YFSETQ. The trim removed 1 base at V and 3 bases at J, leaving 5 bases unmatched. CDR3 in DNA: TGCGCCAGCAGCTTGCGCCCGGACAGGGACTATGGCTACACCTTC. Translation: CASSLRPDRDYGYTF.

The chain couples TRBV28 to TRBJ1-2; 9 bases map to TRBD1. With V trimmed by 10 bases and J by 5 bases, 14 bases remained unmatched. Germline V lookup: CDR1 MDHEN, CDR2 SYDVKM. This CDR3 contains 15 residues. The CDR3 is CATFLQGAGVYGYTF. CDR3 DNA: TGTGCCACCTTCTTACAGGGGGCGGGTGTATATGGCTACACCTTC.

The gene calls are TRBV10-3 and TRBJ2-3; 14 bases line up with TRBD2. After removal of 3 bases from V and 5 bases from J, the junction contained 7 bases not matched to a gene. The CDR3 loop spans 17 amino acids. Looked up from germline, CDR1 is ENHRY and CDR2 is SYGVKD. CDR3 DNA: TGTGCCATCAGTGAAAGACTAGCGGGGGGGCCGATAGATACGCAGTATTTT. Translation gives CAISERLAGGPIDTQYF.

The rearrangement joins TRBV25-1 to TRBJ1-2, with 7 positions matching TRBD1. The CDR3 is 15 residues long. V was clipped by 3 bases and J by 1 base; unmatched bases: 5. Germline V gene sequence: CDR1 MGHDK, CDR2 SYGVNS. DNA for the CDR3: TGTGCCAGCAGTGAGGGGGACAGAATTAACTATGGCTACACCTTC. This translates into CASSEGDRINYGYTF.

This rearrangement joins TRBV29-1 to TRBJ1-2; possible D gene TRBD1, 5 bases. The germline gives CDR1 SQVTM, CDR2 ANQGSEA. CDR3 length equals 11 residues. V was trimmed by 4 bases and J by 4 bases, leaving 7 bases between them. The CDR3, as DNA: TGCAGCGTTGTGGGGACCTATGGCTACACCTTC. It translates to CSVVGTYGYTF.

The rearrangement uses TRBV9 and TRBJ2-5, with 8 bases fitting TRBD2. Germline CDR1 and CDR2: SGDLS and YYNGEE. This CDR3 contains 17 residues. The V segment lost 0 bases and the J segment 7 bases; nucleotides outside the gene matches: 14. The CDR3 DNA follows: TGTGCCAGCAGCGTAGGTGTCGGGGGGGATGTAATAGGGACCCAGTACTTC. Protein: CASSVGVGGDVIGTQYF. Full variable domain (missing parts from reference TRBV9 and TRBJ2-5): DSGVTQTPKHLITATGQRVTLRCSPRSGDLSVYWYQQSLDQGLQFLIQYYNGEERAKGNILERFSAQQFPDLHSELNLSSLELGDSALYFCASSVGVGGDVIGTQYFGPGTRLLVL.

The J gene is TRBJ1-6, the V gene TRBV14; D is ambiguous. Trimming pared 4 bases from V and 6 bases from J, leaving 10 bases between. Per germline, CDR1 SGHDN and CDR2 FVKESK. This CDR3 is 14 amino acids long. CDR3 nucleotide sequence: TGTGCCAGCAGCCTGGAGGTCTCTAATTCACCCCTCCACTTT. This encodes CASSLEVSNSPLHF.

The chain couples TRBV19 to TRBJ2-5; TRBD1 is a possible D gene (5 bases). CDR1 is LNHDA and CDR2 is SQIVND in the germline V gene (reference sequence). CDR3 size: 12 residues. The germline V and J ends were trimmed by 7 bases and 1 base, with 7 bases remaining between them. The CDR3 is CASNRGQETQYF. The CDR3 nucleotides read TGTGCCAGTAATAGGGGCCAAGAGACCCAGTACTTC.

This rearrangement joins TRBV4-3 to TRBJ2-7; D is undetermined. Deletions cut 0 bases from V and 0 bases from J, with 6 bases between. Germline CDR1 LGHNA, CDR2 YSLEER. The CDR3 is 14 residues long. This CDR3 is CASSQEVSSYEQYF. Here the CDR3 DNA reads TGCGCCAGCAGCCAAGAAGTCAGCTCCTACGAGCAGTACTTC.

This clone was picked up one time. V gene TRBV9 combines with J gene TRBJ1-2, with a tentative D call TRBD1 (6 bases). The CDR3 is made up of 14 amino acids. Germline-derived CDR1 and CDR2 are SGDLS and YYNGEE. V was pared by 5 bases and J by 3 bases, with 14 bases between. The CDR3 reads CASSMSGGDYGYTF. The CDR3 DNA is TGTGCCAGCAGTATGAGTGGGGGCGACTATGGCTACACCTTC.

The chain carries TRBV4-3 and TRBJ1-6, with a possible D match to TRBD1 (5 bases). CDR1 is LGHNA and CDR2 is YSLEER in the germline V gene. CDR3 length: 20 amino acids. Trimming took 4 bases from V and 0 from J, leaving 22 bases between them. This chain's CDR3 is CASSRKLGRGISSYNSPLHF. CDR3 DNA: TGCGCCAGCAGCCGCAAACTCGGTCGGGGGATAAGCTCCTATAATTCACCCCTCCACTTT.

The gene calls are TRBV5-1 and TRBJ1-1; D not resolved. Germline lookup yields CDR1 SGHRS and CDR2 YFSETQ. The V end lost 1 base, the J end lost 4 bases, and 14 bases lay between the germline ends. CDR3 length: 15 amino acids. The CDR3 reads CASSLRPGSGTEAFF. The CDR3 DNA is TGCGCCAGCAGCTTGCGACCGGGCTCAGGCACTGAAGCTTTCTTT.

The chain links TRBV19 to TRBJ1-1; D is ambiguous. Germline V gene lookup returns CDR1 LNHDA and CDR2 SQIVND (reference sequence). This CDR3 region has 13 residues. V was shortened by 5 bases and J by 3 bases, with 10 bases between the two germline ends. In DNA form, the CDR3 reads TGTGCCAGTAGTGCGGACGGGGACACTGAAGCTTTCTTT. This translates into CASSADGDTEAFF.

This chain uses TRBV28 with TRBJ1-1, with D hard to call. The CDR3 length is 14 residues. The V gene's germline CDR1 is MDHEN and CDR2 SYDVKM. The V end was cut by 6 bases, the J end by 2 bases, with 13 bases between. The CDR3 coding sequence is TGTGCCAGCAGAGTGACACCTACAAACACTGAAGCTTTCTTT. Protein sequence: CASRVTPTNTEAFF.

This clone has a single count. This chain connects TRBV4-3 to TRBJ2-2; D is undetermined. Trimming left V 1 base short and J 5 bases short, with 8 bases between. The CDR3 runs 14 residues. Germline V gene sequence: CDR1 LGHNA, CDR2 YSLEER. CDR3 in amino acids: CASSQAVLTGELFF. CDR3 nucleotide sequence: TGCGCCAGCAGCCAAGCGGTCCTTACCGGGGAGCTGTTTTTT.